This TCR beta chain emerged from a study of shared clonotypes between healthy human individuals. The assay was run at deep level. Only in-frame clones appear in the TCRdb table, and some are missing; sequencing was by immunoSEQ multiplex PCR. The top ten clones hold about 1% of a sample with some 1.5 million clones, roughly 95% of them seen once. Germline CDR1 SGHRS, CDR2 YFSETQ. The CDR3 has 16 residues. Unmatched junction bases numbered 9, after V lost 3 bases and J lost 5 bases. A single count supports this clone. V gene TRBV5-1 combines with J gene TRBJ2-1; TRBD2 aligns across 9 bases. This receptor was obtained from a man aged 25 to 40 in good health. The source material was naive CD4+ T cells sorted from blood. As for subset: CD45RA+ positively selected. CDR3: CASSSLPSGNDNEQFF. The CDR3 DNA is TGCGCCAGCAGCTCCCTGCCTAGCGGGAACGACAATGAGCAGTTCTTC.